A selection of T cell receptor beta chains follows, all from one sample in a study of blood T cell repertoires in COVID-19. Libraries were prepared by immunoSEQ multiplex PCR; TCRdb keeps only in-frame clonotypes and omits some of them. The table lists about 480,000 clones, more than 70% of them singletons, with around 13% in the top ten. Sequencing was done on a sample of peripheral blood. These receptors all stem from a woman aged 45-59 years with COVID-19, enrolled during active disease. CDR3s include the opening cysteine and the closing phenylalanine or tryptophan. Each record gives: J gene, V gene, D gene, CDR3 length, clone size, CDR3 protein, CDR3 DNA. A D gene is named only where the DNA matches it firmly. A row's size may be missing; if present it is once, few, many or a size class.

j_gene: TRBJ2-2; v_gene: TRBV10-2; d_gene: .; len: 16; abundance: .; CDR3aa: CASSMSRGRSTGELFF; CDR3nt: TGCGCCAGCAGTATGTCTCGGGGTCGTAGCACCGGGGAGCTGTTTTTT
j_gene: TRBJ1-2; v_gene: TRBV5-6; d_gene: .; len: 15; abundance: .; CDR3aa: CASSSMTGAFYGYTF; CDR3nt: TGTGCCAGCAGCTCGATGACAGGAGCCTTCTATGGCTACACCTTC
j_gene: TRBJ2-7; v_gene: TRBV27; d_gene: .; len: 14; abundance: .; CDR3aa: CASSFKDTTYEQYF; CDR3nt: TGTGCCAGCAGTTTTAAGGACACGACCTACGAGCAGTACTTC
j_gene: TRBJ2-5; v_gene: TRBV18; d_gene: TRBD1; len: 14; abundance: once; CDR3aa: CASSPGTGWETQYF; CDR3nt: TGTGCCAGCTCACCCGGGACAGGGTGGGAGACCCAGTACTTC
j_gene: TRBJ1-3; v_gene: TRBV2; d_gene: .; len: 13; abundance: .; CDR3aa: CASSPSSGNTIYF; CDR3nt: TGTGCCAGCTCGCCTAGCTCTGGAAACACCATATATTTT
j_gene: TRBJ1-1; v_gene: TRBV18; d_gene: .; len: 14; abundance: .; CDR3aa: CASSSEQGYTEAFF; CDR3nt: TGTGCCAGCTCATCCGAACAGGGCTACACTGAAGCTTTCTTT
j_gene: TRBJ2-1; v_gene: TRBV5-1; d_gene: .; len: 13; abundance: .; CDR3aa: CASAERWGDEQFF; CDR3nt: TGCGCCAGCGCAGAGCGATGGGGCGATGAGCAGTTCTTC
j_gene: TRBJ1-1; v_gene: TRBV15; d_gene: .; len: 11; abundance: .; CDR3aa: CATRGGTEAFF; CDR3nt: TGTGCCACGAGAGGTGGCACTGAAGCTTTCTTT
j_gene: TRBJ1-2; v_gene: TRBV27; d_gene: TRBD1; len: 12; abundance: .; CDR3aa: CASSRQGRGYTF; CDR3nt: TGTGCCAGCAGTCGACAGGGACGTGGCTACACCTTC
j_gene: TRBJ1-1; v_gene: TRBV5-1; d_gene: .; len: 15; abundance: few; CDR3aa: CASTLTATANTEAFF; CDR3nt: TGCGCCAGCACACTAACGGCGACGGCGAACACTGAAGCTTTCTTT
j_gene: TRBJ1-2; v_gene: TRBV10-3; d_gene: TRBD1; len: 13; abundance: .; CDR3aa: CAIRLDRAVGYTF; CDR3nt: TGTGCCATCAGGTTGGACAGGGCGGTTGGCTACACCTTC
j_gene: TRBJ1-1; v_gene: TRBV5-8; d_gene: .; len: 15; abundance: .; CDR3aa: CASSMGRRVGTEAFF; CDR3nt: TGTGCCAGCAGCATGGGTCGCAGGGTCGGCACTGAAGCTTTCTTT
j_gene: TRBJ2-7; v_gene: TRBV24-1; d_gene: TRBD1; len: 16; abundance: .; CDR3aa: CATSDPRDRVICEQYF; CDR3nt: TGTGCCACCAGTGATCCCCGGGACAGGGTAATCTGCGAGCAGTACTTC
j_gene: TRBJ1-1; v_gene: TRBV5-1; d_gene: .; len: 13; abundance: .; CDR3aa: CATTPSGNTEAFF; CDR3nt: TGCGCCACTACACCGTCGGGGAACACTGAAGCTTTCTTT
j_gene: TRBJ1-5; v_gene: TRBV5-1; d_gene: .; len: 14; abundance: .; CDR3aa: CASSLGQSNQPQHF; CDR3nt: TGCGCCAGCAGCTTGGGGCAGAGCAATCAGCCCCAGCATTTT
j_gene: TRBJ2-3; v_gene: TRBV5-1; d_gene: .; len: 14; abundance: .; CDR3aa: CASKGQTSTDTQYF; CDR3nt: TGCGCCAGCAAAGGACAGACCAGCACAGATACGCAGTATTTT
j_gene: TRBJ2-3; v_gene: TRBV5-1; d_gene: .; len: 14; abundance: .; CDR3aa: CASSLRGTTDTQYF; CDR3nt: TGCGCCAGCAGCTTGCGGGGGACCACAGATACGCAGTATTTT
j_gene: TRBJ2-3; v_gene: TRBV4-1; d_gene: .; len: 15; abundance: .; CDR3aa: CASSQDGLSTDTQYF; CDR3nt: TGCGCCAGCAGCCAAGACGGACTGAGCACAGATACGCAGTATTTT
j_gene: TRBJ1-2; v_gene: TRBV5-5; d_gene: TRBD1; len: 17; abundance: .; CDR3aa: CASSPTPGTVSNYGYTF; CDR3nt: TGTGCCAGCAGCCCGACCCCCGGGACAGTGAGCAACTATGGCTACACCTTC
j_gene: TRBJ2-2; v_gene: TRBV9; d_gene: TRBD2; len: 17; abundance: .; CDR3aa: CASSVLSGGPNTGELFF; CDR3nt: TGTGCCAGCAGCGTTCTTAGCGGGGGCCCCAACACCGGGGAGCTGTTTTTT
j_gene: TRBJ2-2; v_gene: TRBV27; d_gene: .; len: 12; abundance: .; CDR3aa: CASSHGTGELFF; CDR3nt: TGTGCCAGCAGCCACGGGACCGGGGAGCTGTTTTTT
j_gene: TRBJ2-1; v_gene: TRBV7-2; d_gene: TRBD2; len: 16; abundance: .; CDR3aa: CASSATSGGSYNEQFF; CDR3nt: TGTGCCAGCAGCGCTACTAGCGGGGGGTCCTACAATGAGCAGTTCTTC
j_gene: TRBJ1-4; v_gene: TRBV29-1; d_gene: .; len: 13; abundance: .; CDR3aa: CSAQEKSHEKLFF; CDR3nt: TGCAGCGCACAGGAGAAATCCCATGAAAAACTGTTTTTT
j_gene: TRBJ1-2; v_gene: TRBV15; d_gene: TRBD1; len: 17; abundance: .; CDR3aa: CATSILGTGGKNYGYTF; CDR3nt: TGTGCCACCAGCATCCTTGGGACAGGGGGCAAAAACTATGGCTACACCTTC
j_gene: TRBJ1-1; v_gene: TRBV4-1; d_gene: TRBD1; len: 12; abundance: once; CDR3aa: CASSPGGIEAFF; CDR3nt: TGCGCCAGCAGCCCAGGGGGTATTGAAGCTTTCTTT
j_gene: TRBJ1-1; v_gene: TRBV6-5; d_gene: .; len: 13; abundance: .; CDR3aa: CASSYSVQGEAFF; CDR3nt: TGTGCCAGCAGTTACTCGGTGCAGGGAGAAGCTTTCTTT
j_gene: TRBJ2-7; v_gene: TRBV7-9; d_gene: TRBD2; len: 14; abundance: .; CDR3aa: CASSLGLATDEQYF; CDR3nt: TGTGCCAGCAGCTTGGGACTAGCGACGGACGAGCAGTACTTC
j_gene: TRBJ2-7; v_gene: TRBV27; d_gene: .; len: 14; abundance: .; CDR3aa: CASSPPQSSYEQYF; CDR3nt: TGTGCCAGCAGTCCCCCACAAAGTTCCTACGAGCAGTACTTC
j_gene: TRBJ1-1; v_gene: TRBV18; d_gene: .; len: 13; abundance: once; CDR3aa: CASSPSGNTEAFF; CDR3nt: TGTGCCAGCTCACCGTCCGGGAACACTGAAGCTTTCTTT
j_gene: TRBJ2-3; v_gene: TRBV30; d_gene: .; len: 13; abundance: .; CDR3aa: CAWSATSTDTQYF; CDR3nt: TGTGCCTGGAGTGCTACTAGCACAGATACGCAGTATTTT
j_gene: TRBJ1-3; v_gene: TRBV5-5; d_gene: .; len: 15; abundance: few; CDR3aa: CASSLWGAAGNTIYF; CDR3nt: TGTGCCAGCAGCTTGTGGGGCGCTGCTGGAAACACCATATATTTT
j_gene: TRBJ1-1; v_gene: TRBV12-3/TRBV12-4; d_gene: .; len: 13; abundance: .; CDR3aa: CASSLGPNTEAFF; CDR3nt: TGTGCCAGCAGTTTGGGCCCGAACACTGAAGCTTTCTTT
j_gene: TRBJ1-1; v_gene: TRBV19; d_gene: .; len: 14; abundance: .; CDR3aa: CASSSRTDNTEAFF; CDR3nt: TGTGCCAGTAGTTCACGGACAGACAACACTGAAGCTTTCTTT
j_gene: TRBJ1-6; v_gene: TRBV7-2; d_gene: .; len: 14; abundance: .; CDR3aa: CASSPDRYNSPLHF; CDR3nt: TGTGCCAGCAGCCCCGACAGATATAATTCACCCCTCCACTTT
j_gene: TRBJ2-1; v_gene: TRBV12-3/TRBV12-4; d_gene: .; len: 11; abundance: .; CDR3aa: CASSSQGEQFF; CDR3nt: TGTGCCAGCAGTTCGCAGGGGGAGCAGTTCTTC
j_gene: TRBJ1-1; v_gene: TRBV6-1; d_gene: .; len: 11; abundance: few; CDR3aa: CASSESGEAFF; CDR3nt: TGTGCCAGCAGTGAATCGGGGGAAGCTTTCTTT
j_gene: TRBJ2-3; v_gene: TRBV11-2; d_gene: .; len: 17; abundance: .; CDR3aa: CASSLILAPSSTDTQYF; CDR3nt: TGTGCCAGCAGCTTGATCCTGGCTCCATCTAGCACAGATACGCAGTATTTT
j_gene: TRBJ1-1; v_gene: TRBV12-3/TRBV12-4; d_gene: .; len: 12; abundance: .; CDR3aa: CASSLYSTEAFF; CDR3nt: TGTGCCAGCAGTTTATATAGCACTGAAGCTTTCTTT
j_gene: TRBJ1-3; v_gene: TRBV5-6; d_gene: .; len: 12; abundance: .; CDR3aa: CASSFRENTIYF; CDR3nt: TGTGCCAGCAGCTTCAGGGAAAACACCATATATTTT
j_gene: TRBJ1-3; v_gene: TRBV30; d_gene: .; len: 12; abundance: .; CDR3aa: CACRVAGNTIYF; CDR3nt: TGTGCCTGCAGGGTGGCCGGAAACACCATATATTTT
j_gene: TRBJ1-6; v_gene: TRBV27; d_gene: TRBD1; len: 19; abundance: .; CDR3aa: CASRPLLDRPSSYNSPLHF; CDR3nt: TGTGCCAGCAGACCTCTACTGGACAGGCCGAGCTCCTATAATTCACCCCTCCACTTT
j_gene: TRBJ2-3; v_gene: TRBV5-1; d_gene: .; len: 15; abundance: few; CDR3aa: CASSLGQTSTDTQYF; CDR3nt: TGCGCCAGCAGCTTGGGACAGACAAGCACAGATACGCAGTATTTT
j_gene: TRBJ2-6; v_gene: TRBV2; d_gene: .; len: 16; abundance: .; CDR3aa: CASSGSAGHRANVLTF; CDR3nt: TGTGCCAGCAGTGGGTCGGCGGGCCACAGGGCCAACGTCCTGACTTTC
j_gene: TRBJ2-2; v_gene: TRBV6-5; d_gene: TRBD2; len: 14; abundance: .; CDR3aa: CASRPGGITGELFF; CDR3nt: TGTGCCAGCCGACCCGGGGGGATCACCGGGGAGCTGTTTTTT
j_gene: TRBJ1-1; v_gene: TRBV18; d_gene: TRBD1; len: 16; abundance: .; CDR3aa: CASSPLIQGAATEAFF; CDR3nt: TGTGCCAGCTCACCTTTAATACAGGGGGCCGCCACTGAAGCTTTCTTT
j_gene: TRBJ2-5; v_gene: TRBV19; d_gene: TRBD1; len: 16; abundance: .; CDR3aa: CASSMTRTGGRETQYF; CDR3nt: TGTGCCAGTAGTATGACGAGAACAGGGGGCCGCGAGACCCAGTACTTC
j_gene: TRBJ1-3; v_gene: TRBV5-7; d_gene: .; len: 16; abundance: .; CDR3aa: CASSTRLRPSGNTIYF; CDR3nt: TGTGCCAGCAGCACCCGCTTACGGCCTAGTGGAAACACCATATATTTT
j_gene: TRBJ1-1; v_gene: TRBV29-1; d_gene: .; len: 11; abundance: .; CDR3aa: CSASLNTEAFF; CDR3nt: TGCAGCGCTTCATTGAACACTGAAGCTTTCTTT
j_gene: TRBJ1-2; v_gene: TRBV10-2; d_gene: .; len: 14; abundance: .; CDR3aa: CASSESAGSTGYTF; CDR3nt: TGCGCCAGCAGTGAGTCGGCAGGGTCAACAGGCTACACCTTC
j_gene: TRBJ2-7; v_gene: TRBV6-5; d_gene: TRBD1; len: 13; abundance: .; CDR3aa: CASRPGTAYEQYF; CDR3nt: TGTGCCAGCCGTCCGGGGACAGCCTACGAGCAGTACTTC
j_gene: TRBJ2-1; v_gene: TRBV25-1; d_gene: TRBD1; len: 15; abundance: .; CDR3aa: CASSEWTGGDNEQFF; CDR3nt: TGTGCCAGCAGTGAATGGACAGGGGGTGACAATGAGCAGTTCTTC
j_gene: TRBJ2-2; v_gene: TRBV2; d_gene: TRBD1; len: 16; abundance: .; CDR3aa: CASSEGQGGLTGELFF; CDR3nt: TGTGCCAGCAGTGAAGGACAGGGGGGGCTTACCGGGGAGCTGTTTTTT
j_gene: TRBJ2-1; v_gene: TRBV4-2; d_gene: TRBD1; len: 14; abundance: .; CDR3aa: CASSQGQSINEQFF; CDR3nt: TGTGCCAGCAGCCAGGGACAGTCCATCAATGAGCAGTTCTTC
j_gene: TRBJ2-5; v_gene: TRBV5-1; d_gene: .; len: 14; abundance: .; CDR3aa: CASSLGGPQETQYF; CDR3nt: TGCGCCAGCAGCTTGGGCGGCCCACAAGAGACCCAGTACTTC
j_gene: TRBJ1-1; v_gene: TRBV6-5; d_gene: .; len: 13; abundance: .; CDR3aa: CASSYSGLTEAFF; CDR3nt: TGTGCCAGCAGTTACTCGGGGCTCACTGAAGCTTTCTTT
j_gene: TRBJ1-2; v_gene: TRBV5-5; d_gene: .; len: 16; abundance: once; CDR3aa: CASSPGERWGRRGYTF; CDR3nt: TGTGCCAGCAGCCCTGGGGAAAGGTGGGGGCGCAGAGGCTACACCTTC
j_gene: TRBJ1-6; v_gene: TRBV10-3; d_gene: TRBD1; len: 17; abundance: .; CDR3aa: CAISAPGQGFYNSPLHF; CDR3nt: TGTGCCATCAGTGCCCCGGGACAGGGCTTCTATAATTCACCCCTCCACTTT
j_gene: TRBJ2-7; v_gene: TRBV7-9; d_gene: TRBD1; len: 13; abundance: .; CDR3aa: CASSFGTAYEQYF; CDR3nt: TGTGCCAGCAGCTTTGGGACAGCTTACGAGCAGTACTTC